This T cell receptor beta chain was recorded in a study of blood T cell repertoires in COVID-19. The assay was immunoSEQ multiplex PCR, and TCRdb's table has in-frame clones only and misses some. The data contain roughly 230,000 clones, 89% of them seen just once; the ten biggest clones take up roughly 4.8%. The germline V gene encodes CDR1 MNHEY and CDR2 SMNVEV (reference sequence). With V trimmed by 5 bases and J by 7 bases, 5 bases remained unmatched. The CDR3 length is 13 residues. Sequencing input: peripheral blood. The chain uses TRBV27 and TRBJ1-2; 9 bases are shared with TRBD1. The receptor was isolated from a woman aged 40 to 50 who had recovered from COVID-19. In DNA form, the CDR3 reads TGTGCCAGCAGTCGACAGGGGGTTTCTGGCTACACCTTC. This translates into CASSRQGVSGYTF.